The following is a T cell receptor (beta chain) sequence with its context. No antigen is known for it. This specimen comes from a study of cytomegalovirus exposure and HLA in healthy donors. Nominally healthy donors provided the samples, though records likely missed some immune exposures. Study outcomes and limitations: TCR beta chains associated with HLA were, in a later analysis, more clonally expanded than equally common others. Among the CMV-associated chains, three were confirmed in vitro as specific for CMV antigens.

Germline-derived CDR1 and CDR2 are LNHDA and SQIVND (reference sequence). The CDR3 spans 18 residues. Both 60 Vbeta primers and 13 Jbeta primers went into the PCR. TCRdb keeps only in-frame clones here, not all; method: immunoSEQ multiplex PCR. The sample records more than 95,000 clones, about 84% being singletons. This receptor was obtained from a man younger than 35 in good health and CMV-seropositive. The chain links TRBV19 to TRBJ2-5; 7 bases match TRBD1. Matching the DNA end better, TRBJ2-7 makes the J call doubtful. The sequencing input was PBMCs. The CDR3 is CASSQTHPTGAALYEQYF. CDR3 nucleotides: TGTGCCAGTAGCCAGACCCATCCCACAGGGGCGGCTCTCTACGAGCAGTACTTC.